The T cell receptor (beta chain) described here comes from a study of cytomegalovirus exposure and HLA in healthy donors (dated by TCRdb to 2017 to 2019). A note on the overall study: According to an earlier analysis of a few hundred of the donors, roughly 180 million T cells yielded 95 million to 140 million unique TCR beta sequences and about 300 Gb of sequence data. To decide whether each TCR beta V gene segment behaved as functional or pseudogenic, an earlier analysis of over 500 of the donors relied on high-throughput TCR beta sequencing. Genome-wide SNP genotypes for about 65% of the roughly 700 donors were used in a later genetic analysis, which treated that subset as a discovery cohort. All discovery cohort repertoires had been generated using a single sequencing platform. The study profiled the T cell repertoires of 500 to 800 subjects by immunosequencing and related them to cytomegalovirus serostatus. Class I and class II HLA loci were covered by the typing at four-digit resolution. Alongside the repertoire data, information on donor age, sex, ethnicity and CMV serostatus was compiled. The genetic ancestry cluster associated with self-reported Caucasian donors included about 84% of the roughly 400 genotyped donors. To study patterns of TCR occurrence, a later analysis re-analyzed previously published TCR beta repertoires from 500 to 850 donors and added high-resolution HLA genotyping. The study aimed to test whether signatures of past pathogen exposure could be identified by cataloging public T cell receptors. On average, around 240,000 unique TCR beta nucleotide sequences were sequenced per donor among some 430 genotyped donors of the cohort, with about 17% of those sequences being non-productive. Rather than using new phenotypic data, the later analysis identified candidate immune exposures from TCR beta sequences and from how often those sequences occurred across donors. An early release that covered fewer than 750 HLA-typed donors contained around 300 gigabases of sequencing data and around 80 million unique TCR sequences. High-throughput TCR immunosequencing, statistical association of individual TCRs with disease status, and machine learning were combined to predict cytomegalovirus infection status. Typing coverage varied by locus: about 620-640 donors for A, B, C, DRB1 and DQB1; approximately 500 for DQA1; more than 600 for DPA1; about 450 for DPB1. In addition to the first cohort of several hundred subjects, a separate validation cohort of approximately 130 different subjects was used. Roughly 5 DR-DQ haplotypes were handled as single units for association and clustering because linkage in the cohort was strong. The paper as a whole reports these results and caveats: Immune exposure information for the cohort was limited to CMV serostatus. The authors suggested that the approach could potentially be extended to other disease states and immunological phenotypes. The 87-base-pair reads could not distinguish some IMGT-functional V segments, including TRBV6-2 and TRBV6-3, so those segments were excluded. An earlier analysis of several hundred of the donors showed that most TCR beta V segments appeared in productive rearrangements either about 87% or about 30% of the time, which broadly matched IMGT annotations. In the study, 150 to 200 TCR beta chains were listed as associated with cytomegalovirus. Correlated functional status among segregating V segments might be attributable to linkage disequilibrium, but an unknown experimental factor could not be ruled out. According to a later analysis, parvovirus B19, influenza, CMV and Epstein-Barr virus appeared linked to several top co-occurrence clusters. Only TCR beta chains were sequenced in this cohort, and the absence of alpha or paired-chain data limited detectable features. In a later analysis, most CMV-associated TCR beta chains were found to appear HLA-restricted, with HLA associations seemingly driven largely by CMV exposure. The presence/absence analyses assumed that sequencing depth was roughly uniform across donors, and that assumption may not be true. V-gene and J-gene trimming of TCR beta chains was associated with a missense DCLRE1C variant in a later genetic analysis, and the association was replicated in an independent cohort. Because HLA typing was unavailable for some donors at each locus, only the typed subset was used in association tests. A further reported finding was that TCR beta sequences accurately predicted the HLA-A and HLA-B alleles for most subjects in the first cohort. Cytomegalovirus status was reported to be diagnosed by the classifier with high specificity and sensitivity in both the original and validation cohorts. Most TCR sequences were seen in very few donors, while some public TCRs were found in many individuals. A later analysis associated 16,951 TCR beta sequences with specific HLA alleles at a false discovery rate of 0.05. In vitro tests confirmed that a few of the cytomegalovirus-associated TCR beta chains recognize cytomegalovirus antigens. A later analysis found that TCR association rates varied across HLA loci, with DRB1 alleles showing the most associated TCRs and HLA-C alleles the fewest. Compared with equally common non-associated chains, HLA-associated TCR beta chains in a later analysis were more clonally expanded and had lower generation probabilities. According to a later genetic analysis, donors in an Asian-associated ancestry cluster had fewer N-insertions in productive TCRs than the approximately 670-donor mean. A cluster of highly shared sequence variants was judged likely to represent a technical artifact of the sequencing pipeline. When HLA alleles, especially DR and DQ, strongly co-occurred, attributing TCR associations to individual alleles was difficult. Seventeen rarely observed V segments, including chromosome 9 orphons, were excluded from the earlier analysis of a few hundred of the donors because counts were too low.

Note on this clone: It lacks a known antigen. The sample holds no much larger clone one base away, and base qualities are not on file.

The V end loses 10 bases and the J end loses 0 bases, and a stretch of 19 bases separates them. The CDR3 goes from the cysteine to the phenylalanine over 16 residues. The CDR3 DNA has 48 bases and is translated from base 1. CDR1 and CDR2, looked up from the germline V gene, are MDHEN and SYDVKM. The library was built by means of the immunoSEQ multiplex PCR assay. For the multiplex PCR, a mixture combining 60 forward primers for TCR Vbeta segments and 13 reverse primers for TCR Jbeta segments was used. The CDR3 region of rearranged TCR beta genes was amplified from genomic DNA by a multiplex PCR assay. The amplified TCR beta libraries were sequenced on the Illumina HiSeq System as 87-base-pair reads. The published analysis was carried out like this. A later analysis counted about 80 million unique TCR beta chains across the 500 to 850 repertoires, and roughly 10 million of these chains were shared by at least two donors. To remove PCR and sequencing errors, raw reads were error-corrected and collapsed into unique sequences using a nearest-neighbor algorithm that merged closely related sequences. To assign V, D and J gene segments, CDR3 sequences were aligned to IMGT reference sequences. For a sequence to be retained, a match of at least six nucleotides to both a V gene segment and a J gene segment was required. Rearrangements were classified as productive when the CDR3 lacked stop codons and remained in frame with V and J, and all other rearrangements were classified as non-productive. Following IMGT convention, CDR3 was defined as the stretch from the second conserved V-encoded cysteine up to the conserved J-encoded phenylalanine. In an earlier analysis of some 550 of the donors, sequences lacking an unambiguous match to a single V gene segment were excluded. An earlier analysis of some 610 of the donors called V segments functional above 56.7% productive rearrangements and segregating when the between-donor standard deviation exceeded 5%. A statistical classification framework was developed to diagnose cytomegalovirus status using the catalog of TCR beta chain sequences. A later analysis assigned V and J genes by comparing TCR nucleotide sequences with IMGT/GENE-DB human TR gene sequences. Using the TCRdist pipeline, a later analysis assigned CDR3 sequences along with most-parsimonious VDJ recombination scenarios. In a later analysis, each TCR beta chain was defined by its CDR3 amino acid sequence together with its V-gene family, and reads lacking a unique V-gene family were excluded. To address suspected cross-contamination and a sequencing artifact, a later analysis removed 450 to 700 highly shared, low-generation-probability nucleotide sequences. A later analysis calculated a clonal expansion index for each public chain from normalized within-repertoire ranks of inferred template counts. A later analysis computed generation probabilities with a VDJ recombination model fitted to out-of-frame rearrangements, and checked the results against IGoR. Hypergeometric tests were used in a later analysis to score TCR-TCR, TCR-HLA and TCR-CMV co-occurrence, with a repertoire-size bias correction applied to the TCR pairs. False discovery rates were estimated in a later analysis by permuting HLA or CMV assignments 20 times. In a later analysis, co-occurring TCRs were grouped using DBSCAN, with TCRdist sequence similarity added in when clustering inside HLA-allele-positive subsets. Co-occurrence clustering excluded repertoires with fewer than 30,000 or more than 120,000 public chains, plus five with anomalous nucleotide sharing. The table was pulled from immuneACCESS by TCRdb, which kept in-frame rearrangements only. Such tables lose some clones; where checked, under half of the loss comes from unresolved V genes, and the rest has no known cause. The V and J calls and the clone size are those of that table, but D and trimming were determined from the DNA. The sample table shows about 160,000 clones, and 80% are seen once. The top ten clonotypes cover 1.3% of the sample.

The cohort was made up of 650 to 700 healthy bone marrow donors. All cohort members were sampled while nominally healthy, although unrecorded immune exposures were likely present. The donor tested CMV seronegative, placing the donor among the 300 to 400 seronegative members of the cohort. Every donor gave a peripheral blood sample, and the peripheral blood mononuclear cells from that sample were used for TCR beta sequencing. The Qiagen DNeasy Blood Extraction Kit was used to extract genomic DNA from the blood cell samples. This sequence uses TRBV28 and TRBJ2-1, and possibly TRBD2, on 6 matching bases. Sequencing was done on a sample of PBMCs. The sequence was collected from a man aged 25-45 years in good health and CMV-seronegative. The CDR3 sequence is CAILSGTLSSYNEQFF. The nucleotide sequence is TGTGCCATCCTTTCCGGGACTCTTAGCTCCTACAATGAGCAGTTCTTC.